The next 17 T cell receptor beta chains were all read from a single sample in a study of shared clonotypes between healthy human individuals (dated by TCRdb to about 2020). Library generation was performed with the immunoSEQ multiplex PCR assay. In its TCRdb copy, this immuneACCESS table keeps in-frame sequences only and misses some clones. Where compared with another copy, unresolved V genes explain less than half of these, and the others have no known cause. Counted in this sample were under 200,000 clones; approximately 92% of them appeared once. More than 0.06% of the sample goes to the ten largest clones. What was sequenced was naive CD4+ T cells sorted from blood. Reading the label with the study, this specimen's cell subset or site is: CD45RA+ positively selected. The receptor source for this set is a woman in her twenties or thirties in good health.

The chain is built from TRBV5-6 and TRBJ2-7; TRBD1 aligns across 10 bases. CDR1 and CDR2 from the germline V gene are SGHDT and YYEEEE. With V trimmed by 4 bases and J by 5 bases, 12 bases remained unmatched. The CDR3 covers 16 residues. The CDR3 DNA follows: TGTGCCAGCAGCATAGCCGGGACAGGGGCAACTCACGAGCAGTACTTC. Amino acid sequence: CASSIAGTGATHEQYF.

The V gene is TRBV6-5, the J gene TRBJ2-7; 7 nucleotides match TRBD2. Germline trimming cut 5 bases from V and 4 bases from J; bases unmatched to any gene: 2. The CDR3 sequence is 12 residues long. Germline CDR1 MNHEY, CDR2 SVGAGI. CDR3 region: CASSRTRYEQYF. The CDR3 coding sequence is TGTGCCAGCAGTCGGACTAGGTACGAGCAGTACTTC.

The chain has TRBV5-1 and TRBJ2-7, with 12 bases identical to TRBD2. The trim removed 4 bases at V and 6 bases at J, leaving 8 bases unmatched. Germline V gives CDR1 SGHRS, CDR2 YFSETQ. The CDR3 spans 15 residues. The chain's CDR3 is CASSPTSGSTVEQYF. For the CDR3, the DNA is TGCGCCAGCAGCCCGACTAGCGGGAGTACGGTCGAGCAGTACTTC.

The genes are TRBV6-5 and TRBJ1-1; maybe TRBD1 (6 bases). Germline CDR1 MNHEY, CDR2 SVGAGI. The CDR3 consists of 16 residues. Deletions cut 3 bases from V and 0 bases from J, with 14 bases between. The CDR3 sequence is CASSYSRDTLNTEAFF. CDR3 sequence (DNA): TGTGCCAGCAGTTATTCCCGGGACACCCTGAACACTGAAGCTTTCTTT.

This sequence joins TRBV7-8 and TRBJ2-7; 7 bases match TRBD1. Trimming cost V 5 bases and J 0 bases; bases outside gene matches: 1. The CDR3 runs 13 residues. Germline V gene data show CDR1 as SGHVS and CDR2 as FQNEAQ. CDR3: CASSGTASYEQYF. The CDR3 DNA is TGTGCCAGCAGCGGGACAGCCTCCTACGAGCAGTACTTC.

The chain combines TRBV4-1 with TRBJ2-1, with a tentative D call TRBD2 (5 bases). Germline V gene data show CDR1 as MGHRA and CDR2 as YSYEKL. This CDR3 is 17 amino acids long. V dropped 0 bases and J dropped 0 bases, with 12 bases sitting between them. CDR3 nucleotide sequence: TGCGCCAGCAGCCAAGATAGGCGGAGGAGCTCCTACAATGAGCAGTTCTTC. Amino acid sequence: CASSQDRRRSSYNEQFF.

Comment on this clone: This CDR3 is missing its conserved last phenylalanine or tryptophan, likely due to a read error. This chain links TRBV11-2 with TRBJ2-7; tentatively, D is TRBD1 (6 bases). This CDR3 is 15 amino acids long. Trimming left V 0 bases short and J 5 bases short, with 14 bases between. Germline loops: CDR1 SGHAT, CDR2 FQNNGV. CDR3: CASSLEGQGFDEQYL. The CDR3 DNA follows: TGTGCCAGCAGCTTAGAGGGACAAGGGTTTGACGAGCAGTACCTC.

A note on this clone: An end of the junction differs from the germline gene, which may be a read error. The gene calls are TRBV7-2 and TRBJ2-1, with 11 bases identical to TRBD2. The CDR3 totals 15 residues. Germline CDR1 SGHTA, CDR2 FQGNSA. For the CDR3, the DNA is TGTGCCAGCAACTTACTAGCGGGAGTTTCAAATGAGCAGTTCTTC. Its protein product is CASNLLAGVSNEQFF. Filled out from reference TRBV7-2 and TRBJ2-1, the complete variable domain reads GAGVSQSPSNKVTEKGKDVELRCDPISGHTALYWYRQSLGQGLEFLIYFQGNSAPDKSGLPSDRFSAERTGGSVSTLTIQRTQQEDSAVYLCASNLLAGVSNEQFFGPGTRLTVL.

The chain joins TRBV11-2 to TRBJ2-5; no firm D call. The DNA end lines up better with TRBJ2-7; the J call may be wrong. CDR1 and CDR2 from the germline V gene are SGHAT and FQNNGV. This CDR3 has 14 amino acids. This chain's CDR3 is CASSLGGVSHEQYF. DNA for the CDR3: TGTGCCAGCAGCTTAGGTGGGGTTTCCCACGAGCAGTACTTC.

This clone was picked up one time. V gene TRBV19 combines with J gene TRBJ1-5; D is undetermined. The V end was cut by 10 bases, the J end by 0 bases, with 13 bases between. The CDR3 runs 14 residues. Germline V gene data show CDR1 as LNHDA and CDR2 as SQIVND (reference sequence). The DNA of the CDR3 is TGTGCCACTTCAGAGACCTATAGCAATCAGCCCCAGCATTTT. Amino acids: CATSETYSNQPQHF.

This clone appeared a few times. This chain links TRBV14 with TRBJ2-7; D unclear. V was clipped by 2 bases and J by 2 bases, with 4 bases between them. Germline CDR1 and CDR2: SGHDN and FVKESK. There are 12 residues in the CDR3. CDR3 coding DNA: TGTGCCAGCAGCCAACGGCCCTACGAGCAGTACTTC. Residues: CASSQRPYEQYF.

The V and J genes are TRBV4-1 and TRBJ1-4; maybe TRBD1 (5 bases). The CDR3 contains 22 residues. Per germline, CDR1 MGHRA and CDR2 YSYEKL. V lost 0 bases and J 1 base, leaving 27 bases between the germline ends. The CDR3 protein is CASSQEVRGVGPFLGTNEKLFF. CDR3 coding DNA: TGCGCCAGCAGCCAAGAAGTCCGCGGGGTGGGACCCTTCCTAGGAACTAATGAAAAACTGTTTTTT.

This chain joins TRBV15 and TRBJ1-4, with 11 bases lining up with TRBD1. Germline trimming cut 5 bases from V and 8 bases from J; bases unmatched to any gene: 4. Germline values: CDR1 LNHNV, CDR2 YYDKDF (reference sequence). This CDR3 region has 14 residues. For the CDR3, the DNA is TGTGCCACCAGCTCGGGACAGGGGGAAGAAAAACTGTTTTTT. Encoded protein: CATSSGQGEEKLFF.

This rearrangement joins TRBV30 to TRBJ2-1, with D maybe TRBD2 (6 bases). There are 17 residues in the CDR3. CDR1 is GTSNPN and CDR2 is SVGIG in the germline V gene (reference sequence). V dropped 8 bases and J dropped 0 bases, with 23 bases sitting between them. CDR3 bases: TGTGCCCTGAGCGGCCGGGACTTCAAATTCTCCTACAATGAGCAGTTCTTC. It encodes CALSGRDFKFSYNEQFF. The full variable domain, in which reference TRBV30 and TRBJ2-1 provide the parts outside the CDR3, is SQTIHQWPATLVQPVGSPLSLECTVEGTSNPNLYWYRQAAGRGLQLLFYSVGIGQISSEVPQNLSASRPQDRQFILSSKKLLLSDSGFYLCALSGRDFKFSYNEQFFGPGTRLTVL.

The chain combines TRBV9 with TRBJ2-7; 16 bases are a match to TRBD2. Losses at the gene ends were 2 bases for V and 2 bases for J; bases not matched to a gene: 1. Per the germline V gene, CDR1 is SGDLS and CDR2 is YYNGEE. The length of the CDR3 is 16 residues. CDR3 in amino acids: CASSVGTSGRAYEQYF. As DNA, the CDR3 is TGTGCCAGCAGCGTGGGGACTAGCGGGAGGGCCTACGAGCAGTACTTC. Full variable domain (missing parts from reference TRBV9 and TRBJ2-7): DSGVTQTPKHLITATGQRVTLRCSPRSGDLSVYWYQQSLDQGLQFLIQYYNGEERAKGNILERFSAQQFPDLHSELNLSSLELGDSALYFCASSVGTSGRAYEQYFGPGTRLTVT.

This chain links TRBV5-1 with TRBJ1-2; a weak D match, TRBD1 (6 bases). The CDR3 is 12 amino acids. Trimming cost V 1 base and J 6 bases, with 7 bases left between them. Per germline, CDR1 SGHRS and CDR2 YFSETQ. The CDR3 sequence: CASSLSGDGYTF. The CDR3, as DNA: TGCGCCAGCAGCTTGTCAGGGGATGGCTACACCTTC.

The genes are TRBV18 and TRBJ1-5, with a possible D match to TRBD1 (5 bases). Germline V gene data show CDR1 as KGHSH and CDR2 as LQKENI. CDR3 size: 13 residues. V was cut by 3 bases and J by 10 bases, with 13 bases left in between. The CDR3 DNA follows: TGTGCCAGCTCACCCCAAGGTGGGGGACCCCAGCATTTT. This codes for CASSPQGGGPQHF.